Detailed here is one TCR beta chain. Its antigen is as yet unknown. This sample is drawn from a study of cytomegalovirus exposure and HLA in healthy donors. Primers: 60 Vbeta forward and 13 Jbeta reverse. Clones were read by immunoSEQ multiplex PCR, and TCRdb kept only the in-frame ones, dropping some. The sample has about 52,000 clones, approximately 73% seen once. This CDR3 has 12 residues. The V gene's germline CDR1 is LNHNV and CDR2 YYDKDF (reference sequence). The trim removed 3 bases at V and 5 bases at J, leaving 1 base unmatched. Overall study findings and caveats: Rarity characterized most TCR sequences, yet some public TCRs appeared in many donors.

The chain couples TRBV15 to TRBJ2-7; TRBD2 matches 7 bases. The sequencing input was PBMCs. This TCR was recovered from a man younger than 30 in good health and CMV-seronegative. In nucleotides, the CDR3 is TGTGCCACCAGCAGGGGGGGGAACGAGCAGTACTTC. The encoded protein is CATSRGGNEQYF.